This T cell receptor (beta chain) was observed in a study of cytomegalovirus exposure and HLA in healthy donors. In the study overall: Samples from HLA-typed donors yielded about 85 million unique TCRs in an early data release.

The PCR had 60 Vbeta and 13 Jbeta primers. Method: immunoSEQ multiplex PCR; TCRdb's copy keeps in-frame clones and lacks some. Of some 150,000 clones listed, over 70% are singletons. V was clipped by 4 bases and J by 5 bases; unmatched bases: 9. Germline V gives CDR1 LNHDA, CDR2 SQIVND (reference sequence). The CDR3 length is 17 residues. The sample was PBMCs. The receptor comes from a man in his thirties or forties in good health and CMV-seropositive. This sequence joins TRBV19 and TRBJ2-2; 11 bases align to TRBD1. The CDR3 sequence is CASSRTGGYDSTGELFF. CDR3 nucleotides: TGTGCCAGTAGTAGGACAGGGGGCTATGATAGTACCGGGGAGCTGTTTTTT. The variable domain in full, completed from reference TRBV19 and TRBJ2-2, reads DGGITQSPKYLFRKEGQNVTLSCEQNLNHDAMYWYRQDPGQGLRLIYYSQIVNDFQKGDIAEGYSVSREKKESFPLTVTSAQKNPTAFYLCASSRTGGYDSTGELFFGEGSRLTVL.